This T cell receptor beta chain was sequenced during a study of shared clonotypes between healthy human individuals. This CDR3 comprises 18 residues. Per germline, CDR1 SGHTA and CDR2 FQGNSA. Trimming at V came to 1 base and at J to 1 base, leaving 6 bases not matched to a gene. Findings of the study overall: Depth of sequencing was expected to influence donor clonotype sharing. Sharing across four donors was highest in naive CD4 (roughly 5%) and lowest in memory CD8 (0.4%).

Authors' analysis steps: ImmunoSEQ output held junction-only sequences without quality scores, so filtering differed. Method: immunoSEQ multiplex PCR; TCRdb's copy keeps in-frame clones and lacks some. V and J calls and clone size are as listed in that table; D and trimming were resolved from the DNA. The sample lists roughly 2,500,000 clones, approximately 94% occurring once. A remark on this clone: The target antigen is unknown.

The sample consisted of naive CD4+ T cells from PBMCs. The subset denotes: CD45RA+ positively selected. The rearrangement links TRBV7-2 to TRBJ2-3, with TRBD2 matching over 12 bases. This receptor was taken from a man in his late teens or twenties in good health. Some clones in this sample may be carry-over from other donors' samples. CDR3 sequence (DNA): TGTGCCAGCAGCTTAGACGGACTAGCGGGATACCGCACAGATACGCAGTATTTT. The encoded protein is CASSLDGLAGYRTDTQYF.